This T cell receptor beta chain was recorded in a study of read filtering for tumor transcriptome and immune sequencing. With 1 base removed from V and 1 base from J, the gap between germline ends came to 8 bases. CDR3 length equals 15 residues. The germline CDR1 and CDR2 sequences are SGHTA and FQGNSA. Molecular barcoded adaptors covering alpha/delta and beta/gamma chains were used on 400 ng RNA. TCRdb reanalysed the reads using MiXCR and keeps one entry per CDR3 protein. The sample contains about 5,800 distinct CDR3 sequences, around 20% of which appear only once. The receptor was isolated from a donor at least 40 years old with multiple myeloma. J is TRBJ1-5 and V is TRBV7-2; D unresolved. Specimen: a population of CD138-negative cells sorted from bone marrow. CDR3 protein: CASSLGGISNQPQHF. Here the CDR3 DNA reads TGTGCCAGCAGCTTAGGCGGTATAAGCAATCAGCCCCAGCATTTT.